This T cell receptor (beta chain) was documented in a study of blood T cell repertoires in COVID-19. About the research overall: Spain, Italy and the United States supplied samples that represented acute and convalescent COVID-19. From T cells, B-cell-depleted T cells, or PBMCs came the material, which was cDNA or gDNA.

Germline CDR1 and CDR2: LNHDA and SQIVND (reference sequence). The ends were cut back, 5 bases at V and 6 bases at J, with 10 bases in the middle. CDR3 size: 12 residues. In the authors' workflow: Nucleated cell counts were estimated from reference gene primer amplification. The data were produced by immunoSEQ multiplex PCR, yet TCRdb's version contains in-frame clones alone and is incomplete. The V and J calls and the clone size are those of that table, but D and trimming were determined from the DNA. This sample has about 140,000 clones, with around three quarters found just once. V and J are TRBV19 and TRBJ1-2; possibly TRBD1 for D (6 bases). Sequenced: peripheral blood. This sequence was found in a man between 45 and 60 years old with acute or convalescent COVID-19. The CDR3, as DNA: TGTGCCAGTAGTCTACAGGGACATGGCTACACCTTC. The encoded protein is CASSLQGHGYTF.